Listed below are T cell receptor beta chains from one sample, sequenced in a study of blood T cell repertoires in COVID-19. The assay was immunoSEQ multiplex PCR, and TCRdb's table has in-frame clones only and misses some. The table lists 380,000 or so clones, roughly 90% of them singletons. The specimen was peripheral blood. These receptors originate from a man aged 40-55 years with acute or convalescent COVID-19. Each CDR3 is given with its conserved first and last residue. A D gene is named only where the DNA matches it firmly. Clone sizes are given selectively: once, few, many, or a class where the clone is expanded.

V	D	J	size	CDR3	DNA
TRBV21-1	-	TRBJ1-2	-	CASSPPQGASLRYGYTF	TGTGCCAGCAGCCCCCCCCAGGGGGCGAGCCTCCGCTATGGCTACACCTTC
TRBV6-6	TRBD1	TRBJ2-7	-	CASSLAGQGVGEQYF	TGTGCCAGCAGTTTAGCAGGACAGGGCGTTGGGGAGCAGTACTTC
TRBV18	-	TRBJ1-4	-	CASSPGRVGEKLFF	TGTGCCAGCTCACCGGGCAGGGTAGGCGAAAAACTGTTTTTT
TRBV10-3	-	TRBJ1-2	-	CAISASQAADGYTF	TGTGCCATCAGTGCGAGCCAGGCAGCCGATGGCTACACCTTC
TRBV9	-	TRBJ2-7	-	CASRAGQAYEQYF	TGTGCCAGCAGGGCAGGGCAAGCCTACGAGCAGTACTTC
TRBV27	-	TRBJ1-1	-	CASSDSGATEAFF	TGTGCCAGCAGTGACTCAGGGGCCACTGAAGCTTTCTTT
TRBV28	-	TRBJ1-5	few	CASLPWADSNQPQHF	TGTGCCAGCCTCCCATGGGCAGATAGCAATCAGCCCCAGCATTTT
TRBV27	-	TRBJ2-5	-	CASSPWGGAWETQYF	TGTGCCAGCAGTCCGTGGGGGGGGGCCTGGGAGACCCAGTACTTC
TRBV7-9	TRBD1	TRBJ2-4	-	CASSWTGSNLAKNIQYF	TGTGCCAGCAGCTGGACAGGATCTAATCTAGCCAAAAACATTCAGTACTTC
TRBV3-1/TRBV3-2	-	TRBJ1-4	once	CASSQGGTTNEKLFF	TGTGCCAGCAGCCAAGGGGGGACTACTAATGAAAAACTGTTTTTT
TRBV10-3	-	TRBJ2-7	-	CAIQGGYEQYF	TGTGCCATCCAGGGGGGCTACGAGCAGTACTTC
TRBV19	-	TRBJ2-1	-	CASSYSPGNEQFF	TGTGCCAGTAGTTACAGCCCCGGCAATGAGCAGTTCTTC
TRBV5-4	TRBD2	TRBJ2-1	once	CASSRRTGGLSNEQFF	TGTGCCAGCAGCCGGCGGACGGGAGGTCTTAGCAATGAGCAGTTCTTC
TRBV10-3	TRBD2	TRBJ2-7	-	CAISDPTSGRPQGPYEQYF	TGTGCCATCAGTGACCCGACTAGCGGGAGGCCGCAAGGCCCCTACGAGCAGTACTTC
TRBV13	-	TRBJ2-6	-	CASSLPGGRGANVLTF	TGTGCCAGCAGCTTACCGGGTGGGAGGGGGGCCAACGTCCTGACTTTC
TRBV9	-	TRBJ1-1	once	CASSPLWGVDTEAFF	TGTGCCAGCAGCCCTCTGTGGGGGGTGGACACTGAAGCTTTCTTT
TRBV6-1	-	TRBJ1-1	-	CASSDMAGARTEAFF	TGTGCCAGCAGTGACATGGCAGGGGCGCGCACTGAAGCTTTCTTT
TRBV9	-	TRBJ2-1	-	CASSERGDPYNEQFF	TGTGCCAGCAGTGAGCGAGGAGACCCCTACAATGAGCAGTTCTTC
TRBV5-4	TRBD1	TRBJ2-7	-	CASSSSRDSGNYEQYF	TGTGCCAGCAGCTCAAGCCGGGACAGCGGAAACTACGAGCAGTACTTC
TRBV14	-	TRBJ1-1	-	CASSQLESGTEAFF	TGTGCCAGCAGCCAACTGGAATCGGGAACTGAAGCTTTCTTT
TRBV7-9	-	TRBJ1-2	-	CASSLRIPELGYTF	TGTGCCAGCAGCTTGAGGATCCCTGAGCTCGGCTACACCTTC
TRBV11-2	-	TRBJ1-2	-	CASSLGGVGDGYTF	TGTGCCAGCAGCTTAGGGGGCGTTGGGGATGGCTACACCTTC
TRBV7-9	TRBD1	TRBJ2-3	-	CASSLGQGSYSKDTQYF	TGTGCCAGCAGCTTAGGACAGGGCTCCTATTCGAAAGATACGCAGTATTTT
TRBV28	-	TRBJ1-2	-	CASIGGVHYGYTF	TGTGCCAGCATTGGGGGGGTCCACTATGGCTACACCTTC
TRBV19	TRBD1	TRBJ1-1	once	CASIGQDTEAFF	TGTGCCAGTATCGGACAGGACACTGAAGCTTTCTTT
TRBV6-5	TRBD1	TRBJ1-6	-	CASSYGTVLSPLHF	TGTGCCAGCAGTTACGGGACAGTTCTTTCACCCCTCCACTTT
TRBV7-9	TRBD2	TRBJ2-1	-	CASSALAGGLGEQFF	TGTGCCAGCAGCGCCCTAGCGGGGGGGTTGGGTGAGCAGTTCTTC
TRBV11-2	TRBD2	TRBJ2-5	-	CASSSGLADETQYF	TGTGCCAGCAGCTCGGGACTAGCTGACGAGACCCAGTACTTC
TRBV28	-	TRBJ2-1	-	CASSAPSKGLLVDEQFF	TGTGCCAGCAGTGCCCCCAGTAAGGGGCTATTGGTGGATGAGCAGTTCTTC
TRBV29-1	TRBD2	TRBJ2-7	-	CSVGRGGHFYEQYF	TGCAGCGTTGGGCGGGGGGGTCATTTCTACGAGCAGTACTTC
TRBV20-1	TRBD1	TRBJ1-2	-	CSASYQGAGGYTF	TGCAGTGCTAGTTACCAGGGGGCGGGTGGCTACACCTTC
TRBV18	TRBD2	TRBJ2-5	-	CASSGTSGKQETQYF	TGTGCCAGCTCAGGGACTAGCGGGAAGCAAGAGACCCAGTACTTC
TRBV5-1	-	TRBJ1-2	-	CASSFREGWDYGYTF	TGCGCCAGCAGCTTCAGAGAGGGTTGGGACTATGGCTACACCTTC
TRBV5-6	TRBD2	TRBJ2-5	-	CASSLDTSGGETQYF	TGTGCCAGCAGCTTGGATACTAGCGGGGGGGAGACCCAGTACTTC
TRBV20-1	-	TRBJ2-7	-	CSATRSYEQYF	TGCAGTGCAACGAGATCCTACGAGCAGTACTTC
TRBV19	TRBD2	TRBJ2-5	-	CASSMPTSGVHETQYF	TGTGCCAGTAGTATGCCGACTAGCGGGGTCCATGAGACCCAGTACTTC
TRBV2	TRBD2	TRBJ2-7	-	CASSEQRGGPYEQYF	TGTGCCAGCAGTGAACAGCGGGGGGGCCCCTACGAGCAGTACTTC
TRBV18	-	TRBJ1-5	-	CASSLTVDNNQPQHF	TGTGCCAGCTCACTAACAGTCGATAACAATCAGCCCCAGCATTTT